The 8 T cell receptor beta chains given below trace back to one sample, sequenced in a study of blood T cell repertoires in COVID-19. The assay was immunoSEQ multiplex PCR, and TCRdb's table has in-frame clones only and misses some. The sample shows about 260,000 clones, about 85% of them seen only once. Sequenced input: peripheral blood. These receptors were obtained from a human donor in a cohort sampled during active COVID-19.

The sample holds one count of this clone. The CDR3 loop is CASSLDSGVYNEQFF. The CDR3 DNA is TGTGCCAGCAGCCTAGACTCGGGGGTTTACAATGAGCAGTTCTTC. The chain combines TRBV14 with TRBJ2-1, with D perhaps matching TRBD2 (6 bases). V lost 4 bases to trimming and J lost 4 bases, with 14 bases between them. The CDR3 length is 15 residues. Germline V gene data show CDR1 as SGHDN and CDR2 as FVKESK.

The chain recombines TRBV28 with TRBJ1-1; 7 positions match TRBD1. The V gene's germline CDR1 is MDHEN and CDR2 SYDVKM. The CDR3 is 12 amino acids. Trimming cost V 10 bases and J 6 bases; bases outside gene matches: 8. CDR3 nucleotide sequence: TGTGCCACCCACAAAACAGGGGCTGAAGCTTTCTTT. Translating it yields CATHKTGAEAFF.

The chain uses TRBV6-5 and TRBJ2-7; 7 positions agree with TRBD2. The junction had 11 bases not matched to a gene; V was cut back by 5 bases and J by 7 bases. This CDR3 is 14 amino acids long. Germline V gene data show CDR1 as MNHEY and CDR2 as SVGAGI. The CDR3 loop is CASSKNLGGTEQYF. The CDR3 DNA sequence: TGTGCCAGCAGTAAAAACCTGGGGGGGACGGAGCAGTACTTC.

This clone was seen a handful of times. The chain combines TRBV4-2 with TRBJ2-3; tentative D call: TRBD2 (5 bases). Deletions cut 1 base from V and 0 bases from J, with 14 bases between. This CDR3 spans 17 amino acids. CDR1 is LGHNA, CDR2 YNFKEQ, per germline. CDR3 protein: CASSQAQTRMSTDTQYF. Here the CDR3 DNA reads TGTGCCAGCAGCCAAGCCCAAACTAGGATGAGCACAGATACGCAGTATTTT.

This clone was detected only a few times. This rearrangement joins TRBV6-5 to TRBJ1-6; D uncertain. CDR1 is MNHEY, CDR2 SVGAGI, per germline. The CDR3 is 15 residues long. V lost 8 bases and J 5 bases, leaving 16 bases between the germline ends. Here the CDR3 DNA reads TGTGCCAGCCGACCCTCCGGGGTTAATAATTCACCCCTCCACTTT. This codes for CASRPSGVNNSPLHF.

This clone came up once. This sequence joins TRBV27 and TRBJ2-1; D might be TRBD2 (5 bases). Germline V gene lookup returns CDR1 MNHEY and CDR2 SMNVEV (reference sequence). V was cut by 7 bases and J by 5 bases, with 9 bases left in between. The CDR3 sequence is 12 residues long. The CDR3 loop reads CASKRENNEQFF. The CDR3 nucleotides read TGTGCCAGCAAAAGGGAGAACAATGAGCAGTTCTTC.

V usage is TRBV18 and J usage is TRBJ1-1, with D tentatively TRBD1 (6 bases). This CDR3 region has 15 residues. CDR1 and CDR2 from the germline V gene are KGHSH and LQKENI. V shed 1 base and J shed 4 bases, with 13 bases lying between them. CDR3 loop: CASSPLREGGTEAFF. CDR3 sequence (DNA): TGTGCCAGCTCACCACTCAGGGAGGGGGGCACTGAAGCTTTCTTT.

V usage is TRBV3-1 (or the pseudogene TRBV3-2) and J usage is TRBJ2-3; weak D call: TRBD2 (5 bases). Trimming cost V 7 bases and J 1 base, with 18 bases left between them. The CDR3 is 16 residues long. Germline V CDR1 and CDR2: LGHDT, YNNKEL (reference sequence). Here the CDR3 reads CASTSSIASRTDTQYF. CDR3 bases: TGTGCCAGCACCTCTTCTATAGCGAGCCGCACAGATACGCAGTATTTT.